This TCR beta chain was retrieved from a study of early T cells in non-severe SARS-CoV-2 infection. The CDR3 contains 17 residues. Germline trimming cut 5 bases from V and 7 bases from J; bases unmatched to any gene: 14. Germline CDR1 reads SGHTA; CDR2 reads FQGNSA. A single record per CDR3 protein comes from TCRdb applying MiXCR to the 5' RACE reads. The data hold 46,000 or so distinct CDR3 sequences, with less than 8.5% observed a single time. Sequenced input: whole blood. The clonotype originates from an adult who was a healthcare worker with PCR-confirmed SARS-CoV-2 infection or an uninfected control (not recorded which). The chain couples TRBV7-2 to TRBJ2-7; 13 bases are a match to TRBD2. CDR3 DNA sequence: TGTGCCAGCAGCCGGGGACTAGCGGGGTCCCTAAAACGTGAGCAGTACTTC. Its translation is CASSRGLAGSLKREQYF.